The 11 T cell receptor beta chains below were found in one sample sequenced in a study of early T cells in non-severe SARS-CoV-2 infection. TCRdb analysed the 5' RACE reads with MiXCR anew, one entry per CDR3 protein. This table has around 39,000 distinct CDR3 sequences, approximately 8% appearing once. Sequencing was performed on whole blood, taken at baseline. The receptors were sampled from an adult who was a healthcare worker with PCR-confirmed SARS-CoV-2 infection or an uninfected control (not recorded which).

In its sample, this clonotype was seen many times. The rearrangement joins TRBV5-1 to TRBJ1-1; 9 bases agree with TRBD1. Germline CDR1 SGHRS, CDR2 YFSETQ. With 4 bases clipped from V and 5 bases from J, the junction kept 9 bases outside the gene matches. The CDR3 covers 15 residues. In nucleotides, the CDR3 is TGCGCCAGCAGCAGCGGGACAGGGTTAGGTACTGAAGCTTTCTTT. Translation: CASSSGTGLGTEAFF.

This clonotype was seen at least ten times. The chain employs TRBV29-1 and TRBJ2-1; no definite D call. The CDR3 covers 14 residues. Germline V gene data show CDR1 as SQVTM and CDR2 as ANQGSEA. Trimming removed 3 bases from V and 4 bases from J, with 13 bases in between. CDR3 in DNA: TGCAGCGTTGACAGACAAGTCTTATACAATGAGCAGTTCTTC. Its protein is CSVDRQVLYNEQFF.

This clonotype appeared many times. V is TRBV7-9 and J is TRBJ2-1; 10 bases are a match to TRBD2. CDR3 length: 17 amino acids. The germline CDR1 and CDR2 sequences are SEHNR and FQNEAQ (reference sequence). The ends lost 0 bases at V and 4 bases at J; junction bases unmatched: 6. The CDR3 here is CASSLALAGASYNEQFF. CDR3 DNA: TGTGCCAGCAGCTTAGCGCTAGCGGGGGCTTCATACAATGAGCAGTTCTTC.

Remarks on this clonotype: A read error is possible here, since a much larger clone lies one base away. The CDR3 DNA follows: TGTGCCAGCAGTTCCAAGAGTACAGTTACGCAGTATTTT. Translating gives CASSSKSTVTQYF. V gene TRBV28 combines with J gene TRBJ2-3; D unclear. CDR1 MDHEN and CDR2 SYDVKM come from the germline V gene. The CDR3 is 13 residues long.

This clonotype showed up many times. At one boundary the junction diverges from the germline segment, which might be a read error. The V gene is TRBV7-9, the J gene TRBJ1-1, with TRBD1 matching over 11 bases. Germline values: CDR1 SEHNR, CDR2 FQNEAQ (reference sequence). The CDR3 has 18 amino acids. CDR3 loop: CASSLAGTGGVMNTEAFF. The CDR3 region has the DNA TGTGCCAGCAGCCTAGCGGGGACAGGGGGTGTAATGAACACTGAAGCTTTCTTT. Supplemented by reference TRBV7-9 and TRBJ1-1, the full variable domain reads DTGVSQNPRHKITKRGQNVTFRCDPISEHNRLYWYRQTLGQGPEFLTYFQNEAQLEKSRLLSDRFSAERPKGSFSTLEIQRTEQGDSAMYLCASSLAGTGGVMNTEAFFGQGTRLTVV.

The chain links TRBV28 to TRBJ2-6; 7 bases are a match to TRBD1. Trimming took 3 bases from V and 1 from J; bases not matched to a gene: 6. CDR3 length: 17 residues. Germline V CDR1 and CDR2: MDHEN, SYDVKM. The CDR3 DNA is TGTGCCAGCAGTTTGGGAGACAGGGTATCTGGGGCCAACGTCCTGACTTTC. This sequence encodes CASSLGDRVSGANVLTF.

This clonotype has just a few counts. The chain recombines TRBV20-1 with TRBJ2-2; 9 nucleotides line up with TRBD2. Germline V CDR1 and CDR2: DFQATT, SNEGSKA (reference sequence). V trimming: 4 bases; J trimming: 7 bases; junction bases outside the gene matches: 13. CDR3 length equals 16 residues. CDR3 DNA: TGCAGTGCTACCCCCGGGGCGGGGGGGCACGACGGGGAGCTGTTTTTT. It yields the protein CSATPGAGGHDGELFF.

This clonotype was seen more than once but under ten times. The chain uses TRBV5-1 and TRBJ1-5; D gene uncertain. The germline V gene encodes CDR1 SGHRS and CDR2 YFSETQ. Trimming shortened V by 0 bases and J by 6 bases, and 7 bases separated the two germline ends. The CDR3 is 13 amino acids. The CDR3 nucleotides are TGCGCCAGCAGCTTGGGCGTTGGTCAGCCCCAGCATTTT. Protein sequence: CASSLGVGQPQHF.

This clonotype was seen a few times. The CDR3 bases are TGTGCCAGCAGCCCCCAAGACAGGAAAGGCGAGCAGTACTTC. Its protein product is CASSPQDRKGEQYF. V is TRBV5-4 and J is TRBJ2-7, with D possibly being TRBD1 (6 bases). The germline gives CDR1 SGHNT, CDR2 YYREEE (reference sequence). This CDR3 is 14 amino acids long. Trimming pared 4 bases from V and 6 bases from J, leaving 17 bases between.

This clonotype was recorded at least ten times. The CDR3: CASSGLAGSTDTQYF. The DNA of the CDR3 is TGTGCCAGCAGCGGACTAGCGGGTAGCACAGATACGCAGTATTTT. The J gene is TRBJ2-3, the V gene TRBV7-9; the match to TRBD2 covers 11 bases. The CDR3 totals 15 residues. The trim removed 5 bases at V and 0 bases at J, leaving 1 base unmatched. The V gene's germline CDR1 is SEHNR and CDR2 FQNEAQ (reference sequence). Full variable domain (remainder filled in from reference TRBV7-9 and TRBJ2-3): DTGVSQNPRHKITKRGQNVTFRCDPISEHNRLYWYRQTLGQGPEFLTYFQNEAQLEKSRLLSDRFSAERPKGSFSTLEIQRTEQGDSAMYLCASSGLAGSTDTQYFGPGTRLTVL.

This clonotype has just a few counts. The rearrangement links TRBV4-2 to TRBJ2-3; 11 positions agree with TRBD2. This CDR3 region has 16 residues. CDR1 is LGHNA, CDR2 YNFKEQ, per germline. V was clipped by 4 bases and J by 4 bases; unmatched bases: 7. The CDR3 loop is CASSPKGTSGSDTQYF. The CDR3 nucleotides read TGTGCCAGCAGCCCTAAAGGGACTAGCGGATCAGATACGCAGTATTTT.